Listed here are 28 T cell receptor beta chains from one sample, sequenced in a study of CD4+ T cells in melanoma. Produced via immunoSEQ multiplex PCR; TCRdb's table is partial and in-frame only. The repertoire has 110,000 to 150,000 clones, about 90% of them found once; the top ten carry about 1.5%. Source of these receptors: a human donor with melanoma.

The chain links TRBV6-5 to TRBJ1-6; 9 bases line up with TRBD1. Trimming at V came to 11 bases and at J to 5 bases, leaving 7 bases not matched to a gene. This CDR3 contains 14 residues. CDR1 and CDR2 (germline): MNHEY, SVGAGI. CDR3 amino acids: CAGGQGWDNSPLHF. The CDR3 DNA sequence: TGTGCCGGCGGACAGGGGTGGGATAATTCACCCCTCCACTTT.

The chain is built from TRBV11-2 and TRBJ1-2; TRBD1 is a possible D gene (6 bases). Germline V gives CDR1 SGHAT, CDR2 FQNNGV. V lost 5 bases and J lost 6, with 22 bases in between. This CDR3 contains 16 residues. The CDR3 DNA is TGTGCCAGCAGCCTAAATAGGGACATCGAAGGTAATGGCTACACCTTC. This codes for CASSLNRDIEGNGYTF.

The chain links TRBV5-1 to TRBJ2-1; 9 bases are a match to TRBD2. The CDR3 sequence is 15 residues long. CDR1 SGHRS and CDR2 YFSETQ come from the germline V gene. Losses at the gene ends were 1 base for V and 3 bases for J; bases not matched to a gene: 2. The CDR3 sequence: CASSLLAGLYNEQFF. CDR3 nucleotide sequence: TGCGCCAGCAGCTTGCTAGCGGGGCTCTACAATGAGCAGTTCTTC.

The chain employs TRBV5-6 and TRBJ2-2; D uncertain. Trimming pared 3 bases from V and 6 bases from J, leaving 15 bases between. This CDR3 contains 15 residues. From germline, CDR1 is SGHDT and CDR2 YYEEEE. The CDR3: CASSYSGGKAGELFF. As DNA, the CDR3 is TGTGCCAGCAGCTATTCTGGTGGGAAAGCCGGGGAGCTGTTTTTT.

CDR3 in amino acids: CASSLLSPTYTEAFF. CDR3 nucleotides: TGTGCCAGCAGCCTGCTTTCTCCAACGTACACTGAAGCTTTCTTT. The rearrangement uses TRBV7-2 and TRBJ1-1; unclear D gene. The length of the CDR3 is 15 residues. Germline lookup yields CDR1 SGHTA and CDR2 FQGNSA. Trimming pared 5 bases from V and 3 bases from J, leaving 16 bases between.

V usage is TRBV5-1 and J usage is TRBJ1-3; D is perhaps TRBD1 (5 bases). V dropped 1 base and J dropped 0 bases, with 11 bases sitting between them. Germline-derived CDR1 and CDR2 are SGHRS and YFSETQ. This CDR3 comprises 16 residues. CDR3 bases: TGCGCCAGCAGCTTGAACGCAGGGATCTCTGGAAACACCATATATTTT. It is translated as CASSLNAGISGNTIYF.

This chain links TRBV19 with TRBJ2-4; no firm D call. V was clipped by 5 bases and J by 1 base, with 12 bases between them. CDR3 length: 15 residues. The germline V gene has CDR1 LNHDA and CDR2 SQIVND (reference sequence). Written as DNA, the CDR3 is TGTGCCAGTAGTTCGTCCATGAGGGCCAAAAACATTCAGTACTTC. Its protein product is CASSSSMRAKNIQYF.

The CDR3: CAGRTGNGNGYTF. CDR3 nucleotides: TGTGCCGGCCGGACAGGGAATGGAAATGGCTACACCTTC. V and J are TRBV19 and TRBJ1-2; 8 nucleotides align to TRBD1. The CDR3 has 13 residues. Germline values: CDR1 LNHDA, CDR2 SQIVND (reference sequence). The junction had 11 bases not matched to a gene; V was cut back by 11 bases and J by 6 bases.

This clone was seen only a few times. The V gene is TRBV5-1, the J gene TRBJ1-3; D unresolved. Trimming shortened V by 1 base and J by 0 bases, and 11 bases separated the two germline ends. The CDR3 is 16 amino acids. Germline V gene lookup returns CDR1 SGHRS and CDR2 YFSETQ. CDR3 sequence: CASSLMGPDSGNTIYF. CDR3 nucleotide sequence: TGCGCCAGCAGCTTGATGGGCCCCGACTCTGGAAACACCATATATTTT.

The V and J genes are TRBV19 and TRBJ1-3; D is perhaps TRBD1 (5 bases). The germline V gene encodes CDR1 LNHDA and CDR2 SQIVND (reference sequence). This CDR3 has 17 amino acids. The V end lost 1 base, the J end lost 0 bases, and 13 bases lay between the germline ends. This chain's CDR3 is CASSIVPGLHSGNTIYF. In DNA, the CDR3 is TGTGCCAGTAGTATAGTACCGGGGCTGCACTCTGGAAACACCATATATTTT. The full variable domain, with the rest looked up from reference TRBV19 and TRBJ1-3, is DGGITQSPKYLFRKEGQNVTLSCEQNLNHDAMYWYRQDPGQGLRLIYYSQIVNDFQKGDIAEGYSVSREKKESFPLTVTSAQKNPTAFYLCASSIVPGLHSGNTIYFGEGSWLTVV.

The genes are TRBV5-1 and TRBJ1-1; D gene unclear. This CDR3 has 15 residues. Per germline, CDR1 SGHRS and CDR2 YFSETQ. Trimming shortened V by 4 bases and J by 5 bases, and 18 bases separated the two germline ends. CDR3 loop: CASSRVVGPETEAFF. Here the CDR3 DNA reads TGCGCCAGCAGCCGTGTCGTGGGTCCGGAGACTGAAGCTTTCTTT. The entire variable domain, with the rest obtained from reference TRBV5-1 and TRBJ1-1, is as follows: KAGVTQTPRYLIKTRGQQVTLSCSPISGHRSVSWYQQTPGQGLQFLFEYFSETQRNKGNFPGRFSGRQFSNSRSEMNVSTLELGDSALYLCASSRVVGPETEAFFGQGTRLTVV.

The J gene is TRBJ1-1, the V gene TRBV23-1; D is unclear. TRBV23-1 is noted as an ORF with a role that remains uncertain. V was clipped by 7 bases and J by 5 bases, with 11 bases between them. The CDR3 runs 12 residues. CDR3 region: CASTAGWTEAFF. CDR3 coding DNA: TGCGCCAGCACCGCGGGATGGACTGAAGCTTTCTTT.

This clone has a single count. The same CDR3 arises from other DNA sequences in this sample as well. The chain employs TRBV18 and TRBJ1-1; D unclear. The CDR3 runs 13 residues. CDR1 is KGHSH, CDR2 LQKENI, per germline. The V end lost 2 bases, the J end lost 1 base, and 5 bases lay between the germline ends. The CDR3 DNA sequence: TGTGCCAGCTCACCAACAAGGAACACTGAAGCTTTCTTT. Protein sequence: CASSPTRNTEAFF.

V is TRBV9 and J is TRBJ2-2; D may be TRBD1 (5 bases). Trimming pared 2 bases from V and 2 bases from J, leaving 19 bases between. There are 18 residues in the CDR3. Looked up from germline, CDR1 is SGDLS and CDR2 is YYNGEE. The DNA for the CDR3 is TGTGCCAGCAGCGTGGGTGTGAAGGGGAATTACAACACCGGGGAGCTGTTTTTT. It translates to CASSVGVKGNYNTGELFF.

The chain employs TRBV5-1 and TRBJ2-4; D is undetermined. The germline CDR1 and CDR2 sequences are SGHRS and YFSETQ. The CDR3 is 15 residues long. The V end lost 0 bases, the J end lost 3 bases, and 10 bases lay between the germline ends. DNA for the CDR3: TGCGCCAGCAGCTTGGAAGGGTTTGGCAAAAACATTCAGTACTTC. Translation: CASSLEGFGKNIQYF.

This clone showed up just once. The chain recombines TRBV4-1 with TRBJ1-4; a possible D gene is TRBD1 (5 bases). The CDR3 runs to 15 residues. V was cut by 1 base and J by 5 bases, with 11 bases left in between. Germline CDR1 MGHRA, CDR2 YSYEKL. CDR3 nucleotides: TGCGCCAGCAGCCAAGTGGGGCTTCCGAATGAAAAACTGTTTTTT. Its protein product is CASSQVGLPNEKLFF.

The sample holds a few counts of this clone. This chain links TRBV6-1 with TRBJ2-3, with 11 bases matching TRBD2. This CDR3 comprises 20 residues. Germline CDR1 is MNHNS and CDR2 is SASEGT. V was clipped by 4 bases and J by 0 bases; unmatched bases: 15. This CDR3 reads CASSGPYSGGAPISTDTQYF. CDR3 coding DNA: TGTGCCAGCAGTGGCCCGTATAGCGGGGGGGCCCCAATAAGCACAGATACGCAGTATTTT.

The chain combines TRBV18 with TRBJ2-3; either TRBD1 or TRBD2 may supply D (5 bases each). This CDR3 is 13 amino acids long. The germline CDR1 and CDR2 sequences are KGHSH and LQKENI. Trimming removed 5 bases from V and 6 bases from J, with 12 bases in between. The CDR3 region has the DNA TGTGCCAGCTCAGGGGACGGTTCGGATACGCAGTATTTT. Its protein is CASSGDGSDTQYF. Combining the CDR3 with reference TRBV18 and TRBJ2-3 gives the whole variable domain NAGVMQNPRHLVRRRGQEARLRCSPMKGHSHVYWYRQLPEEGLKFMVYLQKENIIDESGMPKERFSAEFPKEGPSILRIQQVVRGDSAAYFCASSGDGSDTQYFGPGTRLTVL.

The CDR3 loop reads CASTLGDRNTEAFF. The CDR3 nucleotides read TGCGCCAGCACTCTTGGGGATAGGAACACTGAAGCTTTCTTT. The chain joins TRBV5-1 to TRBJ1-1; D not resolved. The V end lost 6 bases, the J end lost 1 base, and 13 bases lay between the germline ends. The CDR3 length is 14 residues. CDR1 is SGHRS and CDR2 is YFSETQ in the germline V gene.

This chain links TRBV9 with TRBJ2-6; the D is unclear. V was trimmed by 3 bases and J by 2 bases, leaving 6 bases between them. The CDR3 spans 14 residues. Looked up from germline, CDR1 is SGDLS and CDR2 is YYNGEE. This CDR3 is CASSANTGANVLTF. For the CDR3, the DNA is TGTGCCAGCAGCGCGAACACTGGGGCCAACGTCCTGACTTTC.

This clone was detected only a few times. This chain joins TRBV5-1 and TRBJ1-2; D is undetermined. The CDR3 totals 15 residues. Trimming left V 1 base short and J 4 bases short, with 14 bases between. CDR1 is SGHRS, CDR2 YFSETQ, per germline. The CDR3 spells CASSLQQSSIYGYTF. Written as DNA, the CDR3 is TGCGCCAGCAGCTTGCAACAATCCTCCATCTATGGCTACACCTTC.

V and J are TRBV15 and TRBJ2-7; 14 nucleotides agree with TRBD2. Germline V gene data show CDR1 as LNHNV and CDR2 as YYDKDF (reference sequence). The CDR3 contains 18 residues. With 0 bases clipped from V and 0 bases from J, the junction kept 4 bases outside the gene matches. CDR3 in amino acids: CATSRDGLAGGLSYEQYF. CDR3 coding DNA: TGTGCCACCAGCAGAGACGGACTAGCGGGGGGTCTCTCCTACGAGCAGTACTTC.

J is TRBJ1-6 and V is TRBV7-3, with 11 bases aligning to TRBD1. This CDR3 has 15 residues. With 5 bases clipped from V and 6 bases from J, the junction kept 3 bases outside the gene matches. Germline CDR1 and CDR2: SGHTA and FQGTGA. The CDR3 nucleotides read TGTGCCAGCAGCAGGGACAGGGGGAGTAATTCACCCCTCCACTTT. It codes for CASSRDRGSNSPLHF. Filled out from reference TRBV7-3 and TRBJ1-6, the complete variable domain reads GAGVSQTPSNKVTEKGKYVELRCDPISGHTALYWYRQSLGQGPEFLIYFQGTGAADDSGLPNDRFFAVRPEGSVSTLKIQRTERGDSAVYLCASSRDRGSNSPLHFGNGTRLTVT.

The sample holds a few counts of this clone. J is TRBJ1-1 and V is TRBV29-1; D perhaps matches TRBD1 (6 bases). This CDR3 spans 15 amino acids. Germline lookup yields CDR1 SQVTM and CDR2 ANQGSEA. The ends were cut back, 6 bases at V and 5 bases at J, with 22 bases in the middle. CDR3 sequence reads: CSVRDKGLVVTEAFF. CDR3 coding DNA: TGCAGCGTCCGGGACAAGGGACTTGTGGTTACTGAAGCTTTCTTT.

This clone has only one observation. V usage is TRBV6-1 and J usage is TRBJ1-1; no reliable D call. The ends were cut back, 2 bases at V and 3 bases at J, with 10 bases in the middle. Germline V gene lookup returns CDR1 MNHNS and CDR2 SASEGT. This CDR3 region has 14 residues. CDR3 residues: CASSEPGLYTEAFF. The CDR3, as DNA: TGTGCCAGCAGTGAACCGGGTCTTTACACTGAAGCTTTCTTT.

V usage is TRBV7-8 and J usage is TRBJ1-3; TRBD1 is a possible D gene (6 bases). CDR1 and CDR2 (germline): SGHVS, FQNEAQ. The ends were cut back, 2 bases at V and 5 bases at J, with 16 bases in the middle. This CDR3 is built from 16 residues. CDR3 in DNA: TGTGCCAGCAGCTTATCATCCCGGGACATAAGAAACACCATATATTTT. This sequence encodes CASSLSSRDIRNTIYF.

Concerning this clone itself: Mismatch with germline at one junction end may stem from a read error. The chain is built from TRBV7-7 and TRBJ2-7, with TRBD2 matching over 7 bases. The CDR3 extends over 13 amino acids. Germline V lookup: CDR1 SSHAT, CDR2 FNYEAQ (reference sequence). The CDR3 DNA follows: TGTGCTAGCAGCTTGGGGGGGGGATACGAGCAGTACTTC. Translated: CASSLGGGYEQYF. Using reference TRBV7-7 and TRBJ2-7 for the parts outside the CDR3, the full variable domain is GAGVSQSPRYKVTKRGQDVTLRCDPISSHATLYWYQQALGQGPEFLTYFNYEAQPDKSGLPSDRFSAERPEGSISTLTIQRTEQRDSAMYRCASSLGGGYEQYFGPGTRLTVT.

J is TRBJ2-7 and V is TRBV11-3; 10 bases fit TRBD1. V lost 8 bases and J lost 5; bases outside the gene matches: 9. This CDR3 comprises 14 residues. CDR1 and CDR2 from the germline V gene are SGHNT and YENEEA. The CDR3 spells CASARGTGDDEQYF. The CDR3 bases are TGTGCCAGCGCCCGGGGGACAGGGGACGACGAGCAGTACTTC.